These T cell receptor beta chains were read from a single sample in a study of T cells in Graves' hyperthyroidism and ophthalmopathy. TCRdb re-called the multiplex PCR reads through MiXCR, storing one row per CDR3 protein. The data hold approximately 400,000 distinct CDR3 sequences, with roughly 14% observed a single time. Sequenced: blood. The origin of the receptors is a woman between 18 and 30 years old with Graves' hyperthyroidism. CDR3s include the opening cysteine and the closing phenylalanine or tryptophan. Fields, in order: CDR3 protein, CDR3 DNA, J gene, clone size, D gene, V gene. The D gene is left open where the match is weak. Clone size appears in some rows only: once, few, many, or a class for an expanded clone.

cdr3_aa: CAISDGNGNYGYTF; cdr3_nt: TGTGCCATCAGCGACGGCAACGGAAACTATGGCTACACCTTC; j_call: TRBJ1-2; clone_size: NA; d_call: NA; v_call: TRBV10-3
cdr3_aa: CASSFSGRGSPLHF; cdr3_nt: TGTGCCAGCAGTTTCTCGGGGCGGGGTTCACCCCTCCACTTT; j_call: TRBJ1-6; clone_size: many; d_call: NA; v_call: TRBV12-3/TRBV12-4
cdr3_aa: CASSLRLGARELFF; cdr3_nt: TGTGCCAGCAGCCTCCGCCTTGGAGCGCGGGAGCTGTTTTTT; j_call: TRBJ2-2; clone_size: many; d_call: NA; v_call: TRBV11-2
cdr3_aa: CASIRSRIIPSGQPQHF; cdr3_nt: TGTGCCAGCATTCGCTCAAGAATCATCCCCAGCGGTCAGCCCCAGCATTTT; j_call: TRBJ1-5; clone_size: NA; d_call: NA; v_call: TRBV6-1
cdr3_aa: CSASRSGTGGTNYGYTF; cdr3_nt: TGCAGTGCTAGCAGATCCGGGACAGGGGGGACTAACTATGGCTACACCTTC; j_call: TRBJ1-2; clone_size: many; d_call: TRBD1; v_call: TRBV20-1
cdr3_aa: CASSPGVGGMTQYF; cdr3_nt: TGTGCCAGCAGTCCGGGAGTTGGGGGAATGACCCAGTACTTC; j_call: TRBJ2-5; clone_size: many; d_call: NA; v_call: TRBV12-3/TRBV12-4
cdr3_aa: CASSQDGTGTGVEKLFF; cdr3_nt: TGCGCCAGCAGCCAAGATGGAACCGGGACAGGGGTAGAAAAACTGTTTTTT; j_call: TRBJ1-4; clone_size: NA; d_call: TRBD1; v_call: TRBV4-1
cdr3_aa: CAWGQTNYGYTF; cdr3_nt: TGTGCCTGGGGACAGACTAACTATGGCTACACCTTC; j_call: TRBJ1-2; clone_size: many; d_call: NA; v_call: TRBV30
cdr3_aa: CASSLVLGANTEAFF; cdr3_nt: TGTGCCAGCAGCTTAGTTCTGGGCGCCAACACTGAAGCTTTCTTT; j_call: TRBJ1-1; clone_size: many; d_call: NA; v_call: TRBV7-2
cdr3_aa: CSASPSGSDEQFF; cdr3_nt: TGCAGTGCTAGCCCTAGCGGGAGTGATGAGCAGTTCTTC; j_call: TRBJ2-1; clone_size: many; d_call: TRBD2; v_call: TRBV20-1
cdr3_aa: CASSQWGQGNSPLHF; cdr3_nt: TGTGCCAGCAGCCAATGGGGACAGGGTAATTCACCCCTCCACTTT; j_call: TRBJ1-6; clone_size: many; d_call: TRBD1; v_call: TRBV3-1
cdr3_aa: CASSAAGTGDFNEQFF; cdr3_nt: TGTGCCAGCAGTGCCGCCGGGACAGGGGATTTCAATGAGCAGTTCTTC; j_call: TRBJ2-1; clone_size: NA; d_call: TRBD1; v_call: TRBV2
cdr3_aa: CASSPPASGTNEAFF; cdr3_nt: TGTGCCAGCAGCCCCCCGGCCTCGGGAACTAATGAAGCTTTCTTT; j_call: TRBJ1-1; clone_size: many; d_call: NA; v_call: TRBV11-3
cdr3_aa: CASSFSRGGENIQYF; cdr3_nt: TGTGCCAGCAGTTTCTCCAGGGGGGGCGAAAACATTCAGTACTTC; j_call: TRBJ2-4; clone_size: many; d_call: NA; v_call: TRBV12-3/TRBV12-4
cdr3_aa: CASSVGNHYGYTF; cdr3_nt: TGTGCCAGCAGTGTTGGCAACCACTATGGCTACACCTTC; j_call: TRBJ1-2; clone_size: many; d_call: NA; v_call: TRBV2
cdr3_aa: CSARDRRWSPLHF; cdr3_nt: TGCAGTGCTAGAGATAGGCGTTGGTCACCCCTCCACTTT; j_call: TRBJ1-6; clone_size: many; d_call: NA; v_call: TRBV20-1
cdr3_aa: CASSLRQSSEGFNQPQHF; cdr3_nt: TGTGCCAGCAGCCTAAGACAGAGCTCGGAGGGGTTCAATCAGCCCCAGCATTTT; j_call: TRBJ1-5; clone_size: many; d_call: NA; v_call: TRBV7-6
cdr3_aa: CASNSGGDTGELFF; cdr3_nt: TGTGCCAGCAACAGCGGGGGGGACACCGGGGAGCTGTTTTTT; j_call: TRBJ2-2; clone_size: many; d_call: TRBD2; v_call: TRBV6-1
cdr3_aa: CSAREDRSNEKLFF; cdr3_nt: TGCAGTGCTAGGGAGGACAGGTCTAATGAAAAACTGTTTTTT; j_call: TRBJ1-4; clone_size: few; d_call: TRBD1; v_call: TRBV20-1
cdr3_aa: CASSVGWGRVNEQYF; cdr3_nt: TGTGCCAGCAGCGTAGGTTGGGGGAGAGTCAACGAGCAGTACTTC; j_call: TRBJ2-7; clone_size: many; d_call: NA; v_call: TRBV9